These 21 T cell receptor beta chains share one sample of origin, sequenced in a study of blood T cell repertoires in COVID-19. Repertoires were generated with immunoSEQ multiplex PCR, while TCRdb's copy carries only in-frame clones and drops some. The profile shows about 170,000 clones, about 83% of them singletons. The specimen sequenced was peripheral blood. These receptors were collected from a woman of 80 years or more with acute or convalescent COVID-19.

The chain is built from TRBV7-2 and TRBJ1-1; 7 bases align to TRBD1. J lost 8 bases, V lost 5 bases, and 11 bases had no gene match. This CDR3 is 14 amino acids long. Germline values: CDR1 SGHTA, CDR2 FQGNSA. The CDR3 sequence is CASSPTRQGGEAFF. In DNA, the CDR3 is TGTGCCAGCAGCCCAACCCGGCAGGGGGGAGAAGCTTTCTTT. Looking up the rest from reference TRBV7-2 and TRBJ1-1 gives the full variable domain: GAGVSQSPSNKVTEKGKDVELRCDPISGHTALYWYRQSLGQGLEFLIYFQGNSAPDKSGLPSDRFSAERTGGSVSTLTIQRTQQEDSAVYLCASSPTRQGGEAFFGQGTRLTVV.

As concerns this clone: The same CDR3 can be traced to other DNA sequences in this sample. This sequence joins TRBV3-1 (or the pseudogene TRBV3-2) and TRBJ1-5; no clear D. Germline V CDR1 and CDR2: LGHDT, YNNKEL (reference sequence). CDR3 length: 13 amino acids. V was clipped by 3 bases and J by 5 bases, with 8 bases between them. DNA of the CDR3: TGTGCCAGCAGCCAGGGGAGGGATCAGCCCCAGCATTTT. Translating gives CASSQGRDQPQHF.

This clone showed up just a few times. This chain uses TRBV3-1 (or the pseudogene TRBV3-2) with TRBJ1-2; 11 bases line up with TRBD1. The CDR3 length is 15 residues. From germline, CDR1 is LGHDT and CDR2 YNNKEL (reference sequence). The J segment lost 2 bases and the V segment lost 3 bases, leaving 2 bases of the junction unmatched. The CDR3 protein is CASSQRTGGNYGYTF. DNA for the CDR3: TGTGCCAGCAGCCAGCGGACAGGGGGCAACTATGGCTACACCTTC.

This clone showed up just a few times. The chain joins TRBV15 to TRBJ1-4, with D unclear. Trimming shortened V by 0 bases and J by 5 bases, and 7 bases separated the two germline ends. CDR1 and CDR2 from the germline V gene are LNHNV and YYDKDF (reference sequence). This CDR3 contains 14 residues. CDR3 residues: CATSRDRQNEKLFF. The CDR3, as DNA: TGTGCCACCAGCAGAGACAGGCAGAATGAAAAACTGTTTTTT. The full variable domain, in which reference TRBV15 and TRBJ1-4 provide the parts outside the CDR3, is DAMVIQNPRYQVTQFGKPVTLSCSQTLNHNVMYWYQQKSSQAPKLLFHYYDKDFNNEADTPDNFQSRRPNTSFCFLDIRSPGLGDTAMYLCATSRDRQNEKLFFGSGTQLSVL.

V is TRBV4-3 and J is TRBJ2-7; possible D gene TRBD2, 5 bases. CDR3 length equals 15 residues. Looked up from germline, CDR1 is LGHNA and CDR2 is YSLEER. V shed 3 bases and J shed 4 bases, with 16 bases lying between them. The CDR3 DNA reads TGCGCCAGCAGCCACCATGCCCGGGGTGAATACGAGCAGTACTTC. Protein product: CASSHHARGEYEQYF.

V usage is TRBV3-1 (or the pseudogene TRBV3-2) and J usage is TRBJ1-1; 11 nucleotides line up with TRBD1. The CDR3 contains 15 residues. V shed 4 bases and J 8 bases; nucleotides not matched to a gene: 9. CDR1 and CDR2 from the germline V gene are LGHDT and YNNKEL (reference sequence). For the CDR3, the DNA is TGTGCCAGCAGCCTCGGACAGGGGGCCCACCTCGAAGCTTTCTTT. Its translation is CASSLGQGAHLEAFF.

This clone has only one observation. The rearrangement joins TRBV6-2 or TRBV6-3 to TRBJ2-1, with D possibly being TRBD1 (6 bases). The CDR3 contains 13 residues. V lost 1 base, J lost 7 bases, and 8 bases lay in between. Germline lookup yields CDR1 MNHEY and CDR2 SVGEGT. The CDR3 is CASSYFRGNEQFF. CDR3 sequence (DNA): TGTGCCAGCAGTTACTTCAGGGGTAATGAGCAGTTCTTC.

The chain employs TRBV5-1 and TRBJ2-1, with TRBD2 identical over 8 bases. The V and J ends lost 1 base and 8 bases, in that order; junction bases with no gene match: 5. The CDR3 covers 14 residues. Germline V gives CDR1 SGHRS, CDR2 YFSETQ. DNA of the CDR3: TGCGCCAGCAGCTTGTCTATTAGCGGGGATGAGCAGTTCTTC. It yields the protein CASSLSISGDEQFF.

V and J are TRBV5-6 and TRBJ2-7; TRBD1 aligns across 9 bases. This CDR3 spans 17 amino acids. Germline values: CDR1 SGHDT, CDR2 YYEEEE. V lost 4 bases to trimming and J lost 3 bases; unmatched junction nucleotides: 14. This CDR3 is CASSLWFGTGIDYEQYF. The CDR3 coding sequence is TGTGCCAGCAGCCTCTGGTTTGGGACAGGGATTGACTACGAGCAGTACTTC.

The chain is built from TRBV2 and TRBJ1-1; the D is unclear. This CDR3 has 16 residues. V lost 3 bases to trimming and J lost 0 bases, with 14 bases between them. CDR1 is SNHLY, CDR2 FYNNEI, per germline. The DNA of the CDR3 is TGTGCCAGCAGTGAGGCGGTCTCCGATTTGAACACTGAAGCTTTCTTT. Its translation: CASSEAVSDLNTEAFF.

The chain couples TRBV4-3 to TRBJ1-2, with D possibly being TRBD1 (5 bases). V was cut by 5 bases and J by 4 bases, with 17 bases left in between. Germline CDR1 LGHNA, CDR2 YSLEER. The CDR3 has 15 residues. The CDR3 here is CASSYFGQGGYGYTF. The CDR3 DNA reads as TGCGCCAGCAGCTATTTTGGGCAGGGCGGCTATGGCTACACCTTC.

The chain links TRBV3-1 (or the pseudogene TRBV3-2) to TRBJ2-7, with 8 positions matching TRBD1. From germline, CDR1 is LGHDT and CDR2 YNNKEL (reference sequence). After removal of 0 bases from V and 5 bases from J, the junction contained 9 bases not matched to a gene. This CDR3 comprises 16 residues. The CDR3 loop reads CASSQDQGQGFHEQYF. The DNA of the CDR3 is TGTGCCAGCAGCCAAGATCAAGGACAGGGATTCCACGAGCAGTACTTC.

The V gene is TRBV3-1 (or the pseudogene TRBV3-2), the J gene TRBJ2-7; 8 bases fit TRBD2. CDR1 is LGHDT and CDR2 is YNNKEL in the germline V gene (reference sequence). The CDR3 runs 15 residues. After removal of 6 bases from V and 0 bases from J, the junction contained 7 bases not matched to a gene. The CDR3 loop is CASSRSGGLSYEQYF. Written as DNA, the CDR3 is TGTGCCAGCAGTAGGAGCGGGGGCCTCTCCTACGAGCAGTACTTC.

This clone appeared a few times. The chain uses TRBV7-9 and TRBJ2-7; D is possibly TRBD1 (5 bases). Looked up from germline, CDR1 is SEHNR and CDR2 is FQNEAQ (reference sequence). The V end lost 8 bases, the J end lost 2 bases, and 13 bases lay between the germline ends. This CDR3 region has 13 residues. The CDR3 nucleotides read TGTGCCAGCGGCTCGGGCAGGGCCTACGAGCAGTACTTC. Translation: CASGSGRAYEQYF.

The chain recombines TRBV6-2 or TRBV6-3 with TRBJ1-5; D remains unclear. The V and J ends lost 5 bases and 4 bases respectively, with 9 bases between them. The CDR3 covers 13 residues. The V gene's germline CDR1 is MNHEY and CDR2 SVGEGT. CDR3 region: CASSLDSNQPQHF. CDR3 nucleotide sequence: TGTGCCAGCAGTCTAGATAGTAATCAGCCCCAGCATTTT.

The chain employs TRBV7-2 and TRBJ2-3; TRBD1 might be the D (5 bases). This CDR3 spans 14 amino acids. Trimming pared 2 bases from V and 1 base from J, leaving 7 bases between. Germline values: CDR1 SGHTA, CDR2 FQGNSA. The CDR3, as DNA: TGTGCCAGCAGCTTAAAACAGGGCACAGATACGCAGTATTTT. Its protein is CASSLKQGTDTQYF.

CDR3 protein: CASSPLAGSEKLFF. The CDR3 nucleotides are TGCGCCAGCAGCCCCCTAGCGGGGAGTGAAAAACTGTTTTTT. The chain uses TRBV4-3 and TRBJ1-4; D is ambiguous. The CDR3 contains 14 residues. V lost 4 bases, J lost 7 bases, and 13 bases lay in between. CDR1 is LGHNA and CDR2 is YSLEER in the germline V gene.

The chain carries TRBV7-6 and TRBJ2-1; no firm D call. The V end lost 0 bases, the J end lost 0 bases, and 12 bases lay between the germline ends. CDR1 and CDR2 from the germline V gene are SGHVS and FNYEAQ. The CDR3 is 17 amino acids. This CDR3 is CASSLAPAQSSYNEQFF. CDR3 in DNA: TGTGCCAGCAGCTTAGCGCCAGCGCAAAGCTCCTACAATGAGCAGTTCTTC.

This chain links TRBV19 with TRBJ1-2, with 7 bases matching TRBD1. The CDR3 contains 14 residues. Germline trimming cut 6 bases from V and 4 bases from J; bases unmatched to any gene: 8. Germline-derived CDR1 and CDR2 are LNHDA and SQIVND (reference sequence). The CDR3 DNA sequence: TGTGCCAGTAGGAGACGGGACAGCTCCTATGGCTACACCTTC. It translates to CASRRRDSSYGYTF.

V gene TRBV4-3 combines with J gene TRBJ1-1, with a tentative D call TRBD1 (6 bases). The germline V gene encodes CDR1 LGHNA and CDR2 YSLEER. This CDR3 contains 13 residues. The V gene lost 3 bases and the J gene lost 3 bases, with 8 bases spanning the gap. The CDR3 spells CASSHTGYTEAFF. CDR3 nucleotides: TGCGCCAGCAGCCATACAGGGTACACTGAAGCTTTCTTT.

The chain combines TRBV15 with TRBJ2-2; no reliable D call. This CDR3 has 14 residues. The germline V gene encodes CDR1 LNHNV and CDR2 YYDKDF (reference sequence). The ends were cut back, 1 base at V and 4 bases at J, with 7 bases in the middle. The DNA of the CDR3 is TGTGCCACCAGCAGAGTTCAGCGCACCGGGGAGCTGTTTTTT. Translated: CATSRVQRTGELFF. The variable domain in full, with the rest retrieved from reference TRBV15 and TRBJ2-2, is DAMVIQNPRYQVTQFGKPVTLSCSQTLNHNVMYWYQQKSSQAPKLLFHYYDKDFNNEADTPDNFQSRRPNTSFCFLDIRSPGLGDTAMYLCATSRVQRTGELFFGEGSRLTVL.